The 29 T cell receptor beta chains presented below share a single source sample, sequenced in a study of shared clonotypes between healthy human individuals. Positively selected for CCR7, the CD45RO-negative cells used as naive CD8 cells excluded terminally differentiated effector memory CD45RA+ cells. Sequencing used immunoSEQ multiplex PCR; TCRdb keeps in-frame clones, though not all of them. The table shows over 2,000,000 clones, with roughly 95% occurring only once. Input material: naive CD8+ T cells from PBMCs. The receptors derive from a man younger than 35 in good health. Some clones in this sample may be carry-over from other donors' samples.

The chain combines TRBV28 with TRBJ2-2, with 9 positions matching TRBD1. Germline CDR1 and CDR2: MDHEN and SYDVKM. The trim removed 6 bases at V and 4 bases at J, leaving 3 bases unmatched. CDR3 length: 14 residues. In DNA, the CDR3 is TGTGCCAGCAGGGGACAGGGAGGCACCGGGGAGCTGTTTTTT. This gives the protein CASRGQGGTGELFF. The whole variable domain, remainder taken from reference TRBV28 and TRBJ2-2, is DVKVTQSSRYLVKRTGEKVFLECVQDMDHENMFWYRQDPGLGLRLIYFSYDVKMKEKGDIPEGYSVSREKKERFSLILESASTNQTSMYLCASRGQGGTGELFFGEGSRLTVL.

The chain has TRBV28 and TRBJ2-7; D not certain. The CDR3 consists of 15 residues. Germline V gives CDR1 MDHEN, CDR2 SYDVKM. Trimming removed 1 base from V and 4 bases from J, with 14 bases in between. In nucleotides, the CDR3 is TGTGCCAGCAGTTTATCCGGGCAGCCTCCTTACGAGCAGTACTTC. Translation gives CASSLSGQPPYEQYF.

The chain has TRBV13 and TRBJ2-6; TRBD1 aligns across 7 bases. With 3 bases clipped from V and 0 bases from J, the junction kept 8 bases outside the gene matches. CDR1 PRHDT and CDR2 FYEKMQ come from the germline V gene (reference sequence). The CDR3 is made up of 18 amino acids. CDR3 nucleotide sequence: TGTGCCAGCAGCTTCTGGGACAGTTTCTACTCTGGGGCCAACGTCCTGACTTTC. This sequence encodes CASSFWDSFYSGANVLTF. Looking up the rest from reference TRBV13 and TRBJ2-6 gives the full variable domain: AAGVIQSPRHLIKEKRETATLKCYPIPRHDTVYWYQQGPGQDPQFLISFYEKMQSDKGSIPDRFSAQQFSDYHSELNMSSLELGDSALYFCASSFWDSFYSGANVLTFGAGSRLTVL.

This chain joins TRBV4-1 and TRBJ2-7; TRBD1 matches 9 bases. Germline V gives CDR1 MGHRA, CDR2 YSYEKL. V dropped 4 bases and J dropped 4; count of bases not matched to a gene: 8. The CDR3 is made up of 15 amino acids. CDR3 region: CASSRGTGSGYEQYF. CDR3 in DNA: TGCGCCAGCAGCCGAGGGACAGGGAGTGGGTACGAGCAGTACTTC.

This clone was seen only once. Here the CDR3 reads CASSPHWEGRINTEAFF. For the CDR3, the DNA is TGTGCCAGCAGCCCCCATTGGGAGGGTAGGATAAACACTGAAGCTTTCTTT. V is TRBV13 and J is TRBJ1-1; D is unclear. The CDR3 has 17 amino acids. The V end lost 5 bases, the J end lost 2 bases, and 21 bases lay between the germline ends. Germline assignment: CDR1 PRHDT and CDR2 FYEKMQ (reference sequence). The full variable domain, completed using reference TRBV13 and TRBJ1-1, is AAGVIQSPRHLIKEKRETATLKCYPIPRHDTVYWYQQGPGQDPQFLISFYEKMQSDKGSIPDRFSAQQFSDYHSELNMSSLELGDSALYFCASSPHWEGRINTEAFFGQGTRLTVV.

V gene TRBV4-1 combines with J gene TRBJ1-5, with D perhaps TRBD1 (5 bases). Deletions cut 5 bases from V and 3 bases from J, with 8 bases between. The V gene's germline CDR1 is MGHRA and CDR2 YSYEKL. The CDR3 sequence is 13 residues long. The CDR3 here is CASSWGNNQPQHF. The CDR3 nucleotides read TGCGCCAGCAGCTGGGGGAACAATCAGCCCCAGCATTTT.

Points on this clone: Other DNA sequences within the sample encode an identical CDR3. The DNA for the CDR3 is TGTGCCAGTAGTATGGGACCCTATGGCTACACCTTC. Protein: CASSMGPYGYTF. The chain uses TRBV19 and TRBJ1-2; D perhaps matches TRBD1 (5 bases). CDR1 is LNHDA and CDR2 is SQIVND in the germline V gene (reference sequence). The CDR3 is 12 amino acids. The V and J ends lost 3 bases and 4 bases respectively, with 6 bases between them. Together with reference TRBV19 and TRBJ1-2, the CDR3 gives the full variable domain: DGGITQSPKYLFRKEGQNVTLSCEQNLNHDAMYWYRQDPGQGLRLIYYSQIVNDFQKGDIAEGYSVSREKKESFPLTVTSAQKNPTAFYLCASSMGPYGYTFGSGTRLTVV.

The gene calls are TRBV13 and TRBJ2-1; D is undetermined. This CDR3 comprises 13 residues. Trimming removed 7 bases from V and 8 bases from J, with 15 bases in between. CDR1 PRHDT and CDR2 FYEKMQ come from the germline V gene (reference sequence). CDR3 loop: CASTGSVGYEQFF. CDR3 nucleotides: TGTGCCAGCACGGGCTCCGTAGGGTATGAGCAGTTCTTC.

A note on this clone: Other nucleotide sequences in the sample specify the same CDR3. The J gene is TRBJ2-1, the V gene TRBV19, with 7 bases fitting TRBD2. Unmatched junction bases numbered 2, after V lost 3 bases and J lost 3 bases. The germline CDR1 and CDR2 sequences are LNHDA and SQIVND (reference sequence). The CDR3 has 14 residues. CDR3 coding DNA: TGTGCCAGTAGTATTTCTAGCGGCTACAATGAGCAGTTCTTC. Protein: CASSISSGYNEQFF.

This clone is a singleton in its sample. The CDR3 DNA reads TGTGCCAGCAGCTTAGCTGGATGGGTGTCAGAGACCCAGTACTTC. Amino acids: CASSLAGWVSETQYF. J is TRBJ2-5 and V is TRBV11-2; D unresolved. Germline CDR1 and CDR2: SGHAT and FQNNGV. This CDR3 is built from 15 residues. Trimming stripped 1 base from V and 4 bases from J, with 13 bases between.

The V gene is TRBV15, the J gene TRBJ2-5, with D possibly called TRBD1 or TRBD2 (5 bases each). CDR1 is LNHNV and CDR2 is YYDKDF in the germline V gene (reference sequence). The length of the CDR3 is 15 residues. V lost 0 bases, J lost 0 bases, and 8 bases lay in between. The CDR3 region is CATSRDGTDQETQYF. In nucleotides, the CDR3 is TGTGCCACCAGCAGAGATGGGACGGACCAAGAGACCCAGTACTTC. The full variable domain, rest sourced from reference TRBV15 and TRBJ2-5, is DAMVIQNPRYQVTQFGKPVTLSCSQTLNHNVMYWYQQKSSQAPKLLFHYYDKDFNNEADTPDNFQSRRPNTSFCFLDIRSPGLGDTAMYLCATSRDGTDQETQYFGPGTRLLVL.

The CDR3 spells CASSLGIGLLVGSTEAFF. In nucleotides, the CDR3 is TGTGCCAGTAGTCTAGGGATAGGCCTTCTGGTCGGGAGCACTGAAGCTTTCTTT. V gene TRBV19 combines with J gene TRBJ1-1; D unclear. The CDR3 has 18 amino acids. Trimming removed 5 bases at V and 4 bases at J, with 26 bases between. Germline values: CDR1 LNHDA, CDR2 SQIVND (reference sequence).

The chain has TRBV7-9 and TRBJ2-3; perhaps D is TRBD1 or TRBD2 (5 bases each). The CDR3 consists of 19 residues. V was pared by 4 bases and J by 4 bases, with 27 bases between. Germline CDR1 reads SEHNR; CDR2 reads FQNEAQ (reference sequence). CDR3 residues: CASSSPTTFWGSGADTQYF. For the CDR3, the DNA is TGTGCCAGCAGCTCACCTACGACATTTTGGGGGAGTGGAGCAGATACGCAGTATTTT.

V usage is TRBV19 and J usage is TRBJ2-7, with D maybe TRBD2 (5 bases). Germline loops: CDR1 LNHDA, CDR2 SQIVND (reference sequence). Trimming shortened V by 3 bases and J by 2 bases, and 17 bases separated the two germline ends. This CDR3 is built from 16 residues. The CDR3, as DNA: TGTGCCAGTAGTATTCGCCCTGCGGGCCCTACCTACGAGCAGTACTTC. Its protein product is CASSIRPAGPTYEQYF.

The chain's CDR3 is CASGRGGGPNTEAFF. The CDR3 bases are TGTGCCAGCGGACGAGGAGGGGGACCGAACACTGAAGCTTTCTTT. V usage is TRBV28 and J usage is TRBJ1-1; tentatively, D is TRBD1 (6 bases). Trimming took off 8 bases at V and 1 base at J, with 17 bases between the two ends. Per germline, CDR1 MDHEN and CDR2 SYDVKM. The CDR3 is made up of 15 amino acids.

V gene TRBV4-3 combines with J gene TRBJ2-2, with no clear D. Germline V gene sequence: CDR1 LGHNA, CDR2 YSLEER. This CDR3 is built from 14 residues. Trimming stripped 1 base from V and 3 bases from J, with 6 bases between. DNA of the CDR3: TGCGCCAGCAGCCAAGGTACAGACACCGGGGAGCTGTTTTTT. Protein product: CASSQGTDTGELFF.

This chain connects TRBV5-6 to TRBJ2-3, with 8 nucleotides matching TRBD2. Trimming at V came to 4 bases and at J to 5 bases, leaving 12 bases not matched to a gene. CDR1 SGHDT and CDR2 YYEEEE come from the germline V gene. This CDR3 has 16 amino acids. Here the CDR3 DNA reads TGTGCCAGCAGCCCCGGACTAGCTCGTTTTAGAGATACGCAGTATTTT. Translation gives CASSPGLARFRDTQYF.

Comment on this clone: The identical CDR3 is also encoded by other nucleotide sequences in the sample. The V gene is TRBV7-9, the J gene TRBJ2-1; perhaps TRBD1 as D (6 bases). Germline V CDR1 and CDR2: SEHNR, FQNEAQ (reference sequence). V was pared by 5 bases and J by 3 bases, with 8 bases between. This CDR3 has 13 amino acids. The CDR3 DNA reads TGTGCCAGCAGCCAGGACAGCTACAATGAGCAGTTCTTC. Protein product: CASSQDSYNEQFF.

J is TRBJ1-5 and V is TRBV5-1; D gene uncertain. Trimming shortened V by 5 bases and J by 0 bases, and 15 bases separated the two germline ends. CDR3 length: 16 residues. CDR1 and CDR2 (germline): SGHRS, YFSETQ. The CDR3 is CASSQMTPYSNQPQHF. In DNA, the CDR3 is TGCGCCAGCAGTCAGATGACACCCTATAGCAATCAGCCCCAGCATTTT.

V gene TRBV6-1 combines with J gene TRBJ1-5; no definite D call. CDR1 MNHNS and CDR2 SASEGT come from the germline V gene. CDR3 size: 12 residues. With 1 base removed from V and 6 bases from J, the gap between germline ends came to 4 bases. The CDR3 loop is CASSEVGQPQHF. CDR3 DNA sequence: TGTGCCAGCAGTGAAGTGGGTCAGCCCCAGCATTTT.

J is TRBJ1-1 and V is TRBV7-9, with unresolved D. CDR1 SEHNR and CDR2 FQNEAQ come from the germline V gene (reference sequence). The CDR3 sequence is 14 residues long. The V and J ends lost 4 bases and 6 bases respectively, with 15 bases between them. CDR3 coding DNA: TGTGCCAGCAGCTCCAATACCGGACGGGCTGAAGCTTTCTTT. Its translation: CASSSNTGRAEAFF. Supplemented by reference TRBV7-9 and TRBJ1-1, the full variable domain reads DTGVSQNPRHKITKRGQNVTFRCDPISEHNRLYWYRQTLGQGPEFLTYFQNEAQLEKSRLLSDRFSAERPKGSFSTLEIQRTEQGDSAMYLCASSSNTGRAEAFFGQGTRLTVV.

V usage is TRBV4-2 and J usage is TRBJ1-1; D is unresolved. Trimming took 4 bases from V and 3 from J, leaving 9 bases between them. Germline CDR1 reads LGHNA; CDR2 reads YNFKEQ. The CDR3 loop spans 13 amino acids. The CDR3 nucleotides are TGTGCCAGCAGCCCGGAACAGTACACTGAAGCTTTCTTT. It codes for CASSPEQYTEAFF.

To note about this clone: The same CDR3 arises from other DNA sequences in this sample as well. The genes are TRBV27 and TRBJ1-2; no reliable D call. Germline V gives CDR1 MNHEY, CDR2 SMNVEV (reference sequence). The CDR3 length is 12 residues. V lost 4 bases and J 2 bases, leaving 5 bases between the germline ends. The CDR3 is CASSSDNYGYTF. CDR3 nucleotides: TGTGCCAGCAGTTCGGACAACTATGGCTACACCTTC.

V usage is TRBV28 and J usage is TRBJ1-5, with TRBD1 matching 7 bases. Germline loops: CDR1 MDHEN, CDR2 SYDVKM. The CDR3 length is 13 residues. J gave up 5 bases and V 5 bases, and 3 bases lay outside the gene matches. CDR3 sequence: CASSRGRDQPQHF. In nucleotides, the CDR3 is TGTGCCAGCAGTAGGGGGCGGGATCAGCCCCAGCATTTT. The whole variable domain, remainder taken from reference TRBV28 and TRBJ1-5, is DVKVTQSSRYLVKRTGEKVFLECVQDMDHENMFWYRQDPGLGLRLIYFSYDVKMKEKGDIPEGYSVSREKKERFSLILESASTNQTSMYLCASSRGRDQPQHFGDGTRLSIL.

To note about this clone: The sample carries other DNA sequences with the same CDR3. The chain employs TRBV27 and TRBJ2-7; the D is unclear. There are 14 residues in the CDR3. Germline CDR1 reads MNHEY; CDR2 reads SMNVEV (reference sequence). Deletions cut 5 bases from V and 3 bases from J, with 14 bases between. CDR3 loop: CASSPGGRSYEQYF. The CDR3 nucleotides read TGTGCCAGCAGTCCGGGCGGCAGGAGCTACGAGCAGTACTTC.

The chain couples TRBV1 to TRBJ2-1. TRBV1 is noted as a pseudogene. CDR3 length equals 15 residues. The CDR3 spells CTSSTSGPREDEQFF. The CDR3, as DNA: TGCACCAGCAGCACCTCGGGCCCCCGCGAGGATGAGCAGTTCTTC.

V gene TRBV5-1 combines with J gene TRBJ2-7, with D unresolved. With 2 bases removed from V and 2 bases from J, the gap between germline ends came to 14 bases. This CDR3 has 15 amino acids. CDR1 is SGHRS and CDR2 is YFSETQ in the germline V gene. Written as DNA, the CDR3 is TGCGCCAGCAGCTTAGGCCAGAGAAAGACCTACGAGCAGTACTTC. This encodes CASSLGQRKTYEQYF.

This chain joins TRBV11-2 and TRBJ1-1, with TRBD1 matching over 7 bases. V was clipped by 5 bases and J by 6 bases; unmatched bases: 6. Germline CDR1 and CDR2: SGHAT and FQNNGV. The CDR3 extends over 13 amino acids. In nucleotides, the CDR3 is TGTGCCAGCAGCGACGGGACAGCCGCTGAAGCTTTCTTT. Translating gives CASSDGTAAEAFF.

J is TRBJ2-1 and V is TRBV7-9, with D perhaps TRBD2 (6 bases). Germline V gives CDR1 SEHNR, CDR2 FQNEAQ (reference sequence). Deletions cut 4 bases from V and 0 bases from J, with 10 bases between. CDR3 size: 15 residues. The CDR3 loop is CASSSGGYSYNEQFF. CDR3 coding DNA: TGTGCCAGCAGCTCCGGGGGATACTCCTACAATGAGCAGTTCTTC.